The clone carrying this T cell receptor (beta chain) occurred a few times. CDR1 and CDR2 (germline): SGHVS, FQNEAQ. V was clipped by 5 bases and J by 2 bases, with 20 bases between them. CDR3 length equals 17 residues. TCRdb ran MiXCR on the 5' RACE reads and lists one entry per CDR3 protein. The sample gives about 540,000 distinct CDR3 sequences, around 21% of which show up once; around 13% is in the top ten. This sample was included in a study of T-cell memory formation after mild COVID-19. V usage is TRBV7-8 and J usage is TRBJ2-3; weak D call: TRBD2 (6 bases). Sample: PBMCs or a T cell subset sorted from them (not recorded which). This receptor was obtained from an adult woman who had mild COVID-19 (a few samples of this study predate the infection). Cell type and time point are not known. CDR3 protein: CASSPPWERRATDTQYF. The CDR3, as DNA: TGTGCCAGCAGCCCCCCATGGGAGCGGAGGGCCACAGATACGCAGTATTTT. Full variable domain (rest looked up from reference TRBV7-8 and TRBJ2-3): GAGVSQSPRYKVAKRGQDVALRCDPISGHVSLFWYQQALGQGPEFLTYFQNEAQLDKSGLPSDRFFAERPEGSVSTLKIQRTQQEDSAVYLCASSPPWERRATDTQYFGPGTRLTVL.